This TCR beta chain was found in a study of T-cell reconstitution after alpha-beta-depleted transplantation in children. Study-wide results and limits: By about two months after transplant, alpha-beta T cells reportedly arose from several hundred graft clones that had expanded.

As for this clonotype: The antigen remains unidentified.

Unique molecular identifiers featured in how the TCRbeta library was prepared. MiXCR, applied by TCRdb to the PCR reads, yields one record per CDR3 protein. The sample consists of about 980,000 distinct CDR3 sequences, about 31% of them appearing once. J gave up 2 bases and V 6 bases, and 4 bases lay outside the gene matches. This CDR3 contains 15 residues. This clonotype was obtained from a boy under two years old who had a stem cell transplant for SCID, so the T cells may come from the graft donor. The starting material was PBMCs, mostly from graft donor cells, obtained 360 days after TCRalphabeta/CD19-depleted stem cell transplant. J is TRBJ1-5 and V is TRBV12-3 or TRBV12-4, with 10 bases that match TRBD1. The CDR3 here is CASRGQGIGNQPQHF. The CDR3 DNA reads TGTGCCAGCAGGGGACAGGGGATCGGCAATCAGCCCCAGCATTTT.